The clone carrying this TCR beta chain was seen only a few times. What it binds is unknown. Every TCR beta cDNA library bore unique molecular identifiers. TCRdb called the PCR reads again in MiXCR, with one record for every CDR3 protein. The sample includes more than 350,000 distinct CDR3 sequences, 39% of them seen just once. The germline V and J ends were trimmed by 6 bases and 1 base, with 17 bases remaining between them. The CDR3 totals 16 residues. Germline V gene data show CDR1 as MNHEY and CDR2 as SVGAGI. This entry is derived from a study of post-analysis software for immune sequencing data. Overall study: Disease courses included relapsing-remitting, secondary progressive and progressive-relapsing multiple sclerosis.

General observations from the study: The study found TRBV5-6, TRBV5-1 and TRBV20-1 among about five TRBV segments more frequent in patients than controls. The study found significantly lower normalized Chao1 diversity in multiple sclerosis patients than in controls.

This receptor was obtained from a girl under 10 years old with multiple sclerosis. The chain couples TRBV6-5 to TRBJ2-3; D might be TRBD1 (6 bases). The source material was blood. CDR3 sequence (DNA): TGTGCCAGCAGGCCTTTAGGCAGGGGAGGCACAGATACGCAGTATTTT. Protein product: CASRPLGRGGTDTQYF.